The subject of this entry is one TCR beta chain. The target antigen is unknown. Buffy coats from healthy blood donors served as controls. Repertoires were generated with immunoSEQ multiplex PCR, while TCRdb's copy carries only in-frame clones and drops some. This repertoire shows 20,000 or so clones, 60% to 85% found once; its top ten account for approximately 0.4%. This sample was taken from a study of STAT5B mutations in CD4+ large granular lymphocyte leukemia. Study-wide results and limits: CD4-sorted patient repertoires seemed more clonal than healthy CD4+ repertoires. 8/27 top patient clones versus 2/35 control clones were TRBV06-family.

Trimming took 3 bases from V and 2 from J; bases not matched to a gene: 2. CDR1 and CDR2 from the germline V gene are KGHSH and LQKENI. The CDR3 totals 15 residues. This sequence originates from a human donor in good health. V usage is TRBV18 and J usage is TRBJ2-1, with TRBD1 identical over 9 bases. Sequenced material: CD4+ T cells from blood buffy coats. The DNA of the CDR3 is TGTGCCAGCTCACCGGGGACAGGGACCTACAATGAGCAGTTCTTC. Translating gives CASSPGTGTYNEQFF.